The rows below give T cell receptor beta chains drawn from one sample of a study of T cell responses to AZD1222 COVID-19 vaccine. Profiled with immunoSEQ multiplex PCR; TCRdb holds only in-frame clones, not every one. There are some 150,000 clones in the sample; 85% to 95% occur only once, and roughly 1.3% lies in the top ten. The source was peripheral blood, collected on day 0 of AZD1222 vaccination. These receptors were collected from an adult in good health. The CDR3 runs from the conserved cysteine through the conserved F or W. The order of the fields is CDR3 protein, CDR3 DNA, J gene, D gene, clone size, CDR3 length, V gene. The D gene is left open where the match is weak. Expanded clones are given a class, and other clones once, few, many or no size at all.

CDR3aa: CASSQQGIGYGYTF
CDR3nt: TGTGCCAGCAGTCAACAGGGGATTGGCTATGGCTACACCTTC
j_gene: TRBJ1-2
d_gene: TRBD1
abundance: NA
len: 14
v_gene: TRBV6-2/TRBV6-3

CDR3aa: CASSLNRGPGEKLFF
CDR3nt: TGTGCCAGCAGCTTAAACAGGGGGCCGGGTGAAAAACTGTTTTTT
j_gene: TRBJ1-4
d_gene: TRBD1
abundance: NA
len: 15
v_gene: TRBV7-6

CDR3aa: CASMSYNEQFF
CDR3nt: TGTGCCAGCATGAGCTACAATGAGCAGTTCTTC
j_gene: TRBJ2-1
d_gene: NA
abundance: once
len: 11
v_gene: TRBV27

CDR3aa: CASRLDPNTEAFF
CDR3nt: TGCGCCAGCAGGTTGGACCCGAACACTGAAGCTTTCTTT
j_gene: TRBJ1-1
d_gene: NA
abundance: NA
len: 13
v_gene: TRBV10-1

CDR3aa: CASSIGAADKGNQPQHF
CDR3nt: TGTGCCAGTAGTATTGGGGCGGCGGATAAGGGGAATCAGCCCCAGCATTTT
j_gene: TRBJ1-5
d_gene: NA
abundance: NA
len: 17
v_gene: TRBV19

CDR3aa: CASTFLDRYNSPLHF
CDR3nt: TGTGCCAGCACCTTCCTGGACAGATATAATTCACCCCTCCACTTT
j_gene: TRBJ1-6
d_gene: NA
abundance: NA
len: 15
v_gene: TRBV5-5

CDR3aa: CASTSGLAGIGVRNEQFF
CDR3nt: TGTGCCAGCACCTCGGGACTAGCGGGAATCGGGGTCAGGAATGAGCAGTTCTTC
j_gene: TRBJ2-1
d_gene: TRBD2
abundance: few
len: 18
v_gene: TRBV7-9

CDR3aa: CASSPVDGANYGYTF
CDR3nt: TGCGCCAGCAGCCCTGTAGACGGGGCTAACTATGGCTACACCTTC
j_gene: TRBJ1-2
d_gene: NA
abundance: NA
len: 15
v_gene: TRBV5-1

CDR3aa: CASSLAVSRAYNEQFF
CDR3nt: TGTGCCAGCAGCTTGGCCGTCTCTCGGGCCTACAATGAGCAGTTCTTC
j_gene: TRBJ2-1
d_gene: NA
abundance: NA
len: 16
v_gene: TRBV5-4

CDR3aa: CASSNGNTGELFF
CDR3nt: TGTGCCAGCAGTAATGGTAACACCGGGGAGCTGTTTTTT
j_gene: TRBJ2-2
d_gene: NA
abundance: NA
len: 13
v_gene: TRBV28

CDR3aa: CASRRTGVLNQPQHF
CDR3nt: TGTGCCAGCAGGAGGACAGGGGTCCTCAATCAGCCCCAGCATTTT
j_gene: TRBJ1-5
d_gene: TRBD1
abundance: NA
len: 15
v_gene: TRBV6-5

CDR3aa: CATSDFPRELEETQYF
CDR3nt: TGTGCCACCAGTGATTTCCCCAGGGAATTAGAAGAGACCCAGTACTTC
j_gene: TRBJ2-5
d_gene: NA
abundance: NA
len: 16
v_gene: TRBV24-1

CDR3aa: CASSLSGAGGTGELFF
CDR3nt: TGTGCCAGCAGTTTATCAGGGGCCGGGGGCACCGGGGAGCTGTTTTTT
j_gene: TRBJ2-2
d_gene: NA
abundance: once
len: 16
v_gene: TRBV28

CDR3aa: CATTPSGGANVLTF
CDR3nt: TGTGCCACCACCCCTTCTGGGGGGGCCAACGTCCTGACTTTC
j_gene: TRBJ2-6
d_gene: NA
abundance: NA
len: 14
v_gene: TRBV6-1

CDR3aa: CASSSGVYGYTF
CDR3nt: TGTGCCAGTAGTAGCGGGGTCTATGGCTACACCTTC
j_gene: TRBJ1-2
d_gene: NA
abundance: NA
len: 12
v_gene: TRBV19

CDR3aa: CASSFRQVNTEAFF
CDR3nt: TGTGCCAGCAGCTTTCGACAGGTGAACACTGAAGCTTTCTTT
j_gene: TRBJ1-1
d_gene: NA
abundance: NA
len: 14
v_gene: TRBV5-6

CDR3aa: CATSDNGGTFF
CDR3nt: TGTGCCACCAGTGATAACGGGGGCACGTTCTTT
j_gene: TRBJ1-1
d_gene: NA
abundance: once
len: 11
v_gene: TRBV24-1

CDR3aa: CASSLLGAGANVLTF
CDR3nt: TGTGCCAGCAGCTTATTAGGGGCTGGGGCCAACGTCCTGACTTTC
j_gene: TRBJ2-6
d_gene: NA
abundance: NA
len: 15
v_gene: TRBV7-2

CDR3aa: CAISESHGNQPQHF
CDR3nt: TGTGCCATCAGTGAGTCGCACGGCAACCAGCCCCAGCATTTT
j_gene: TRBJ1-5
d_gene: NA
abundance: NA
len: 14
v_gene: TRBV10-3

CDR3aa: CASGPGTGNSPLHF
CDR3nt: TGTGCCAGCGGACCAGGGACAGGTAATTCACCCCTCCACTTT
j_gene: TRBJ1-6
d_gene: TRBD1
abundance: NA
len: 14
v_gene: TRBV9

CDR3aa: CASSLEGGGGANSPLHF
CDR3nt: TGCGCCAGCAGCTTGGAGGGCGGGGGGGGTGCGAATTCACCCCTCCACTTT
j_gene: TRBJ1-6
d_gene: NA
abundance: few
len: 17
v_gene: TRBV5-1

CDR3aa: CASSGPANLNYGYTF
CDR3nt: TGTGCCAGCAGCGGGCCAGCGAACCTTAACTATGGCTACACCTTC
j_gene: TRBJ1-2
d_gene: NA
abundance: NA
len: 15
v_gene: TRBV7-9

CDR3aa: CASNLRGDTEAFF
CDR3nt: TGTGCCAGCAACCTGCGGGGGGACACTGAAGCTTTCTTT
j_gene: TRBJ1-1
d_gene: NA
abundance: NA
len: 13
v_gene: TRBV25-1

CDR3aa: CASSSPVHTIYF
CDR3nt: TGTGCCAGCAGCTCCCCCGTGCACACCATATATTTT
j_gene: TRBJ1-3
d_gene: NA
abundance: NA
len: 12
v_gene: TRBV7-9

CDR3aa: CASSGSRNGIGGELFF
CDR3nt: TGTGCCAGCAGTGGATCAAGGAATGGGATCGGAGGGGAGCTGTTTTTT
j_gene: TRBJ2-2
d_gene: NA
abundance: once
len: 16
v_gene: TRBV2

CDR3aa: CASGRGPEAFF
CDR3nt: TGTGCCAGCGGGCGGGGGCCTGAAGCTTTCTTT
j_gene: TRBJ1-1
d_gene: NA
abundance: NA
len: 11
v_gene: TRBV7-9

CDR3aa: CASSPDRATQGAFF
CDR3nt: TGTGCCAGCAGCCCAGACAGGGCAACGCAGGGAGCTTTCTTT
j_gene: TRBJ1-1
d_gene: TRBD1
abundance: NA
len: 14
v_gene: TRBV7-6

CDR3aa: CAWSGFRDQPQHF
CDR3nt: TGTGCCTGGAGCGGCTTTAGGGATCAGCCCCAGCATTTT
j_gene: TRBJ1-5
d_gene: NA
abundance: NA
len: 13
v_gene: TRBV30

CDR3aa: CASGPTGGAGNTIYF
CDR3nt: TGTGCTAGTGGCCCTACAGGGGGAGCTGGAAACACCATATATTTT
j_gene: TRBJ1-3
d_gene: TRBD1
abundance: NA
len: 15
v_gene: TRBV12-5

CDR3aa: CASSATGGSLYGYTF
CDR3nt: TGTGCCAGCAGCGCAACAGGGGGCAGCCTCTATGGCTACACCTTC
j_gene: TRBJ1-2
d_gene: TRBD1
abundance: once
len: 15
v_gene: TRBV6-5

CDR3aa: CASSIGGWYGYTF
CDR3nt: TGTGCCAGTAGTATAGGGGGCTGGTATGGCTACACCTTC
j_gene: TRBJ1-2
d_gene: NA
abundance: NA
len: 13
v_gene: TRBV19

CDR3aa: CASSPGFNEQFF
CDR3nt: TGTGCCAGCAGCCCTGGATTCAATGAGCAGTTCTTC
j_gene: TRBJ2-1
d_gene: NA
abundance: NA
len: 12
v_gene: TRBV11-2

CDR3aa: CASSVVPEGGKLFF
CDR3nt: TGTGCCAGCAGCGTAGTACCCGAGGGAGGAAAACTGTTTTTT
j_gene: TRBJ1-4
d_gene: NA
abundance: NA
len: 14
v_gene: TRBV9

CDR3aa: CAISEGTGGVYGYTF
CDR3nt: TGTGCCATCAGTGAAGGGACAGGGGGCGTCTATGGCTACACCTTC
j_gene: TRBJ1-2
d_gene: TRBD1
abundance: NA
len: 15
v_gene: TRBV10-3

CDR3aa: CAPRTGSSPDTQYF
CDR3nt: TGTGCCCCTCGAACCGGGAGTAGCCCAGATACGCAGTATTTT
j_gene: TRBJ2-3
d_gene: NA
abundance: NA
len: 14
v_gene: TRBV24-1

CDR3aa: CASSRNGAGGITDTQYF
CDR3nt: TGTGCCAGCAGCCGGAATGGGGCGGGAGGGATCACAGATACGCAGTATTTT
j_gene: TRBJ2-3
d_gene: TRBD2
abundance: NA
len: 17
v_gene: TRBV7-2

CDR3aa: CARRTANTGELFF
CDR3nt: TGTGCCAGGCGGACAGCGAACACCGGGGAGCTGTTTTTT
j_gene: TRBJ2-2
d_gene: NA
abundance: NA
len: 13
v_gene: TRBV7-9

CDR3aa: CASSPRERSNSPLHF
CDR3nt: TGTGCCAGCTCACCCAGAGAGCGATCCAATTCACCCCTCCACTTT
j_gene: TRBJ1-6
d_gene: NA
abundance: NA
len: 15
v_gene: TRBV18

CDR3aa: CASSSQGAASTEAFF
CDR3nt: TGTGCCAGCAGTTCGCAGGGGGCGGCGAGCACTGAAGCTTTCTTT
j_gene: TRBJ1-1
d_gene: TRBD1
abundance: NA
len: 15
v_gene: TRBV28

CDR3aa: CASSQSRDAYNSPLHF
CDR3nt: TGTGCCAGCAGCCAATCTAGGGACGCCTATAATTCACCCCTCCACTTT
j_gene: TRBJ1-6
d_gene: NA
abundance: NA
len: 16
v_gene: TRBV14

CDR3aa: CATVILGNKAFF
CDR3nt: TGTGCCACCGTTATTCTCGGAAACAAAGCTTTCTTT
j_gene: TRBJ1-1
d_gene: NA
abundance: NA
len: 12
v_gene: TRBV2

CDR3aa: CASSRHRAPTADTQYF
CDR3nt: TGCGCCAGCAGCCGTCACCGGGCCCCGACCGCAGATACGCAGTATTTT
j_gene: TRBJ2-3
d_gene: NA
abundance: NA
len: 16
v_gene: TRBV5-1

CDR3aa: CASSPYPRGSAFYGYTF
CDR3nt: TGTGCCAGCAGTCCCTACCCCCGGGGCAGCGCCTTCTATGGCTACACCTTC
j_gene: TRBJ1-2
d_gene: NA
abundance: once
len: 17
v_gene: TRBV6-6

CDR3aa: CASRGRMNTEAFF
CDR3nt: TGTGCCAGCAGGGGCCGGATGAACACTGAAGCTTTCTTT
j_gene: TRBJ1-1
d_gene: NA
abundance: NA
len: 13
v_gene: TRBV5-6

CDR3aa: CASSGTGTPGETQYF
CDR3nt: TGTGCCAGCAGCGGCACCGGGACCCCGGGGGAGACCCAGTACTTC
j_gene: TRBJ2-5
d_gene: NA
abundance: NA
len: 15
v_gene: TRBV6-4

CDR3aa: CASSLVPSQGASDQETQYF
CDR3nt: TGCGCCAGCAGCTTGGTACCCTCTCAGGGGGCGAGCGACCAAGAGACCCAGTACTTC
j_gene: TRBJ2-5
d_gene: TRBD1
abundance: NA
len: 19
v_gene: TRBV5-1

CDR3aa: CASSQDPQGTDTQYF
CDR3nt: TGCGCCAGCAGCCAAGATCCACAGGGCACAGATACGCAGTATTTT
j_gene: TRBJ2-3
d_gene: NA
abundance: NA
len: 15
v_gene: TRBV4-1

CDR3aa: CASSIDVVAGGPETQYF
CDR3nt: TGTGCCAGTAGTATAGATGTAGTAGCGGGAGGGCCAGAGACCCAGTACTTC
j_gene: TRBJ2-5
d_gene: TRBD2
abundance: NA
len: 17
v_gene: TRBV19

CDR3aa: CASSQEIDGSYNEQFF
CDR3nt: TGTGCCAGCAGCCAAGAGATTGATGGCTCCTACAATGAGCAGTTCTTC
j_gene: TRBJ2-1
d_gene: NA
abundance: NA
len: 16
v_gene: TRBV4-2

CDR3aa: CASRPGQGSYTF
CDR3nt: TGTGCCAGCAGGCCGGGACAGGGGAGCTACACCTTC
j_gene: TRBJ1-2
d_gene: TRBD1
abundance: NA
len: 12
v_gene: TRBV27

CDR3aa: CASSRTPGGSDRDHGYTF
CDR3nt: TGCGCCAGCAGCCGAACCCCCGGAGGATCGGACAGGGATCATGGCTACACCTTC
j_gene: TRBJ1-2
d_gene: TRBD1
abundance: NA
len: 18
v_gene: TRBV5-1

CDR3aa: CASSKEASGLTNTGELFF
CDR3nt: TGTGCCAGCAGCAAAGAAGCCTCCGGGCTGACGAACACCGGGGAGCTGTTTTTT
j_gene: TRBJ2-2
d_gene: NA
abundance: NA
len: 18
v_gene: TRBV21-1

CDR3aa: CASSHPPGNNSPLHF
CDR3nt: TGTGCCAGCAGCCACCCCCCGGGGAATAATTCACCCCTCCACTTT
j_gene: TRBJ1-6
d_gene: NA
abundance: NA
len: 15
v_gene: TRBV3-1/TRBV3-2